This T cell receptor beta chain was captured by sequencing in a study of CD4 and CD8 cells across lung adenocarcinoma regions. Localized lung adenocarcinoma, a non-small cell lung cancer, affected the donors. MiXCR was run by TCRdb on the PCR reads, yielding one entry per CDR3 protein. The table has tens of thousands of distinct CDR3 sequences, less than 60% seen once. Sequenced: CD8+ T cells from the center of a lung tumor. The sequence was collected from a male donor with lung adenocarcinoma. The CD4 and CD8 labels of this study may be unreliable.

The CDR3 region has the DNA TGTGCCAGCAGTAATACCAGGCTAGTAACCTCCTACGAGCAGTACTTC. Translating gives CASSNTRLVTSYEQYF. This rearrangement joins TRBV6-1 to TRBJ2-7; no clear D. Looked up from germline, CDR1 is MNHNS and CDR2 is SASEGT. This CDR3 comprises 16 residues. Trimming pared 5 bases from V and 0 bases from J, leaving 17 bases between.